This T cell receptor beta chain was identified during a study of cytomegalovirus exposure and HLA in healthy donors. Study information: A prior analysis found about 120 million unique TCR beta sequences from 150 million to 200 million T cells.

The study ran its PCR with 60 Vbeta and 13 Jbeta primers. The protocol was immunoSEQ multiplex PCR, while the TCRdb copy is restricted to in-frame clones and leaves out a portion. The data show 200,000 or so clones, around 80% seen once. Points on this clone: Its target is not known.

This CDR3 contains 15 residues. With 3 bases removed from V and 1 base from J, the gap between germline ends came to 12 bases. The germline CDR1 and CDR2 sequences are MDHEN and SYDVKM. Study-level results: Indistinguishability led to the exclusion of some V segments, TRBV6-2 and TRBV6-3 included. Apparent HLA restriction characterized most CMV-associated TCR beta chains in a later analysis.

Sequencing used PBMCs. The TCR sequence derives from a woman aged 18-29 years in good health and CMV-seropositive. This chain joins TRBV28 and TRBJ1-2; tentatively, D is TRBD1 (6 bases). The CDR3: CASSLSTGVNYGYTF. The CDR3 DNA reads TGTGCCAGCAGTTTGTCGACAGGCGTTAACTATGGCTACACCTTC.